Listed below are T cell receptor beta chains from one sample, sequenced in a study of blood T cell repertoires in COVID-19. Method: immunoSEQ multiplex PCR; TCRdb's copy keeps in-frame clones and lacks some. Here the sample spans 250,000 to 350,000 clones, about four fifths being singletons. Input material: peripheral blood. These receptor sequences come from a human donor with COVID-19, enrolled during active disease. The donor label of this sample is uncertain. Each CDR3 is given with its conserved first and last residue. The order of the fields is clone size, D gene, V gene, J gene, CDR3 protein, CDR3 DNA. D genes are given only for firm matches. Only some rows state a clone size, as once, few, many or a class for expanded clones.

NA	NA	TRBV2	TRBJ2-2	CAIPRSRGERTGELFF	TGTGCCATACCACGATCCAGGGGGGAAAGAACCGGGGAGCTGTTTTTT
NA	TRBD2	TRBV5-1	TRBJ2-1	CASSLVAGGEQFF	TGCGCCAGCAGCTTGGTAGCGGGGGGTGAGCAGTTCTTC
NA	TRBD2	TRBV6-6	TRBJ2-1	CATGTSGRFEQFF	TGTGCCACCGGGACTAGCGGGAGATTTGAGCAGTTCTTC
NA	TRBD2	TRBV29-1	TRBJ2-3	CSVTGGGGSTDTQYF	TGCAGCGTTACGGGCGGGGGAGGTAGCACAGATACGCAGTATTTT
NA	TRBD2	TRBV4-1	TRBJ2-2	CASSPLAGWITGELFF	TGCGCCAGCAGCCCGCTAGCGGGGTGGATCACCGGGGAGCTGTTTTTT
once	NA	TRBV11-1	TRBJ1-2	CASGASNYGYTF	TGTGCCAGCGGGGCGTCTAACTATGGCTACACCTTC
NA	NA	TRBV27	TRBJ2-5	CASSFNLAGIETQYF	TGTGCCAGCAGTTTCAACCTGGCGGGAATAGAGACCCAGTACTTC
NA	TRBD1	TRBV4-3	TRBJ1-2	CASSQARGPGYGYTF	TGCGCCAGCAGCCAAGCGAGGGGGCCTGGCTATGGCTACACCTTC
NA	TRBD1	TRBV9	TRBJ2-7	CASSVGGQGAYEQYF	TGTGCCAGCAGCGTAGGTGGACAGGGGGCCTACGAGCAGTACTTC
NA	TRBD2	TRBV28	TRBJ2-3	CASSSSGRNSGTQYF	TGTGCCAGCAGTTCAAGCGGGAGGAATAGCGGTACGCAGTATTTT
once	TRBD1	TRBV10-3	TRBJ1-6	CAIKPGGEPSPLHF	TGTGCCATCAAGCCAGGGGGCGAGCCTTCACCCCTCCACTTT
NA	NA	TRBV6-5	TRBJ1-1	CAIRNTGSTEAFF	TGTGCCATCCGGAATACAGGGTCCACTGAAGCTTTCTTT
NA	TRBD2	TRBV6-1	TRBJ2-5	CASSETGTMETQYF	TGTGCCAGCAGTGAAACGGGGACTATGGAGACCCAGTACTTC
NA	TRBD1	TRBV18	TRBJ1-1	CASSPGTGWGNTEAFF	TGTGCCAGCTCACCGGGGACAGGGTGGGGGAACACTGAAGCTTTCTTT
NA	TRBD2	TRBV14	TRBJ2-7	CASSPPGVAGKGSYEQYF	TGTGCCAGCAGCCCCCCTGGGGTAGCGGGAAAGGGGTCCTACGAGCAGTACTTC